This T cell receptor (beta chain) was sequenced in a study of blood T cells in healthy people across ages. As for the study in general: When template switching was applied, about one barcoded beta molecule was captured per two T cells. Study-wide results and caveats: Higher diversity and more naive CD4+ cells were features of long-lived donors, compared to aged donors. Naive T cell percentage strongly correlated with TCR beta diversity.

To note about this clonotype: Its antigen is unknown. Germline is not matched at one junction end, which may reflect a read error.

Sample-barcoded 5' priming and a J-beta primer mix drove a second PCR of about 7 to 11 cycles. A 12-random-nucleotide template-switch adaptor tagged each cDNA molecule. TCRdb processed the 5' RACE reads anew with MiXCR; each CDR3 protein has one entry. The sample gives under 800,000 distinct CDR3 sequences, about 40% of which show up once; roughly 19% is in the top ten. The CDR3 extends over 13 amino acids. Germline CDR1 reads LGHNA; CDR2 reads YSLEER. This TCR derives from a woman aged 55-70 years in good health. The specimen was blood. The gene calls are TRBV4-3 and TRBJ2-5, with unresolved D. This CDR3 is CASNQTPGETQYF. The CDR3 DNA sequence: TGCGCCAGCAACCAAACCCCCGGGGAGACCCAGTACTTC.